A single T cell receptor (beta chain) is shown here with its context. The data derive from a study of cytomegalovirus exposure and HLA in healthy donors. Primers: 60 Vbeta forward and 13 Jbeta reverse. This table comes from immunoSEQ multiplex PCR, and its TCRdb copy is limited to in-frame clones, with some not included. The sample totals about 210,000 clones; its top ten clones hold under 1%. Germline V gene sequence: CDR1 SGHAT, CDR2 FQNNGV. Trimming shortened V by 2 bases and J by 5 bases, and 9 bases separated the two germline ends. The CDR3 loop spans 13 amino acids. The material sequenced was PBMCs. This clonotype was sampled from a woman in her 30s in good health and CMV-seropositive. V and J are TRBV11-2 and TRBJ2-5, with D perhaps TRBD2 (5 bases). This CDR3 is CASSLYGVETQYF. Written as DNA, the CDR3 is TGTGCCAGCAGCTTATACGGGGTGGAGACCCAGTACTTC.